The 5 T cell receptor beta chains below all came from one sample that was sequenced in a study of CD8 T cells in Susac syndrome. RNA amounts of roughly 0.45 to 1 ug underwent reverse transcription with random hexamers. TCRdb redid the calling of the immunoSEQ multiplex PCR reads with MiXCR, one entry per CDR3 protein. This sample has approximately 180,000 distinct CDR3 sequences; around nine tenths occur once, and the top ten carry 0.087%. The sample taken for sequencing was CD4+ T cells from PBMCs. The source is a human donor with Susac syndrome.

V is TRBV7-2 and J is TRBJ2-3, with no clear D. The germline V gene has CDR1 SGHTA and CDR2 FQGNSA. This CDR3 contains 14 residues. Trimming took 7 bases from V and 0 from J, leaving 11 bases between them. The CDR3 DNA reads TGTGCCAGCACGGGTCGTGATAGCACAGATACGCAGTATTTT. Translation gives CASTGRDSTDTQYF.

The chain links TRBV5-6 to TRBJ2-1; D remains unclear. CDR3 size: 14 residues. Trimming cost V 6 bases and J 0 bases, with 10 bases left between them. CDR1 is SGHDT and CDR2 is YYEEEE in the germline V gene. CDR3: CASTVLSSYNEQFF. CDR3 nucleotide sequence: TGTGCCAGCACCGTACTAAGCTCCTACAATGAGCAGTTCTTC.

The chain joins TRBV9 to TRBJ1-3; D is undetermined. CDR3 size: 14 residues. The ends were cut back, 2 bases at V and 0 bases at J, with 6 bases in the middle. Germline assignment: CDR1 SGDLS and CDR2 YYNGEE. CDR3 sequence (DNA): TGTGCCAGCAGCGTGGGAATCTCTGGAAACACCATATATTTT. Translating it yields CASSVGISGNTIYF. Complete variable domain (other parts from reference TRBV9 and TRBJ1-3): DSGVTQTPKHLITATGQRVTLRCSPRSGDLSVYWYQQSLDQGLQFLIQYYNGEERAKGNILERFSAQQFPDLHSELNLSSLELGDSALYFCASSVGISGNTIYFGEGSWLTVV.

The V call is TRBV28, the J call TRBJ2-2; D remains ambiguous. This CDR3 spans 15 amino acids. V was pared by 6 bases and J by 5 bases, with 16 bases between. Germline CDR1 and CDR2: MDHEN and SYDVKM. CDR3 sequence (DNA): TGTGCCAGCAGCCGACTGACGGGCGAAACCGGGGAGCTGTTTTTT. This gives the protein CASSRLTGETGELFF.

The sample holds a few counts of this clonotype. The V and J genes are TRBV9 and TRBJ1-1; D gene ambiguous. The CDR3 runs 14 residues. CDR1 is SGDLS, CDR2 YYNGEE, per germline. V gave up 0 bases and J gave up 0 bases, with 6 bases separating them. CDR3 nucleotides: TGTGCCAGCAGCGTAGCCAGCCTGAACACTGAAGCTTTCTTT. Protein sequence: CASSVASLNTEAFF.